Below are 11 T cell receptor beta chains sequenced from a single sample in a study of graft-versus-host responses after intestinal transplantation. Intraepithelial lymphocytes and lamina propria lymphocytes were released through processing of graft tissue. Sequencing was performed with immunoSEQ multiplex PCR; in TCRdb, only in-frame clones are kept and a portion is missing. The data hold 35,000 to 40,000 clones, with roughly 90% observed a single time. The input for sequencing was ileum tissue, taken more than 200 days after intestinal transplant. Every receptor here comes from a human patient who received an intestinal transplant, so some T cells may come from the graft donor.

The genes are TRBV6-1 and TRBJ2-1; 16 bases fit TRBD2. CDR3 length: 17 amino acids. The germline CDR1 and CDR2 sequences are MNHNS and SASEGT. The V segment lost 2 bases and the J segment 8 bases; nucleotides outside the gene matches: 6. The CDR3 loop reads CASSEIGTSGGEDEQFF. The CDR3 DNA reads TGTGCCAGCAGTGAAATAGGGACTAGCGGGGGGGAAGATGAGCAGTTCTTC.

The chain employs TRBV6-1 and TRBJ1-1, with D maybe TRBD1 (5 bases). Germline loops: CDR1 MNHNS, CDR2 SASEGT. CDR3 length equals 15 residues. The germline V and J ends were trimmed by 1 base and 1 base, with 10 bases remaining between them. The CDR3, as DNA: TGTGCCAGCAGTGAAGTATTCGGACAGAACACTGAAGCTTTCTTT. It is translated as CASSEVFGQNTEAFF.

This chain links TRBV19 with TRBJ1-4; TRBD1 might be the D (5 bases). Germline V CDR1 and CDR2: LNHDA, SQIVND (reference sequence). V lost 6 bases to trimming and J lost 2 bases, with 22 bases between them. This CDR3 spans 18 amino acids. The CDR3 region has the DNA TGTGCCAGTAGCCCCCGATGGGGGGGAGGGGCGACTAATGAAAAACTGTTTTTT. Translating gives CASSPRWGGGATNEKLFF.

This clone was detected a few times. The chain uses TRBV7-9 and TRBJ1-4; 9 positions agree with TRBD1. Unmatched junction bases numbered 0, after V lost 1 base and J lost 3 bases. The CDR3 consists of 15 residues. CDR1 and CDR2 from the germline V gene are SEHNR and FQNEAQ (reference sequence). CDR3 DNA: TGTGCCAGCAGCTTAGGGACAGGGGCTAATGAAAAACTGTTTTTT. It codes for CASSLGTGANEKLFF.

The V gene is TRBV5-1, the J gene TRBJ2-2, with TRBD1 matching 10 bases. J gave up 3 bases and V 4 bases, and 9 bases lay outside the gene matches. CDR3 length: 17 residues. Per germline, CDR1 SGHRS and CDR2 YFSETQ. The CDR3, as DNA: TGCGCCAGCAGCCCGCCCGGGACAGGGGCTTACACCGGGGAGCTGTTTTTT. This translates into CASSPPGTGAYTGELFF.

J is TRBJ1-2 and V is TRBV4-1; D unresolved. V was shortened by 1 base and J by 4 bases, with 16 bases between the two germline ends. Germline CDR1 MGHRA, CDR2 YSYEKL. This CDR3 is built from 16 residues. DNA for the CDR3: TGCGCCAGCAGCCAAGGGCCCGGCGGGATCCCCTATGGCTACACCTTC. It is translated as CASSQGPGGIPYGYTF.

The V gene is TRBV2, the J gene TRBJ2-3; TRBD1 agrees at 7 bases. The V segment lost 6 bases and the J segment 6 bases; nucleotides outside the gene matches: 0. The CDR3 runs to 11 residues. CDR1 and CDR2 (germline): SNHLY, FYNNEI. CDR3 nucleotides: TGTGCCAGCAGGGACAGGGATACGCAGTATTTT. Translation gives CASRDRDTQYF.

The sample holds one count of this clone. V usage is TRBV13 and J usage is TRBJ2-1, with TRBD1 matching over 10 bases. Germline V CDR1 and CDR2: PRHDT, FYEKMQ (reference sequence). There are 15 residues in the CDR3. V lost 6 bases to trimming and J lost 1 base; unmatched junction nucleotides: 3. The CDR3 DNA reads TGTGCCAGCAGTAAGGGACAGGGGTCCTACAATGAGCAGTTCTTC. It specifies CASSKGQGSYNEQFF.

As DNA, the CDR3 is TGTGCCAGCACCGCCGGGACAGGACTAATGAACACTGAAGCTTTCTTT. Amino acid sequence: CASTAGTGLMNTEAFF. The chain has TRBV7-9 and TRBJ1-1, with TRBD1 matching over 8 bases. Looked up from germline, CDR1 is SEHNR and CDR2 is FQNEAQ (reference sequence). CDR3 length equals 16 residues. The V segment lost 7 bases and the J segment 0 bases; nucleotides outside the gene matches: 10.

The count of this clone is one. This rearrangement joins TRBV5-8 to TRBJ2-2; D is unresolved. The germline V gene encodes CDR1 SGHTS and CDR2 YDEGEE. The CDR3 loop spans 16 amino acids. V was cut by 4 bases and J by 2 bases, with 15 bases left in between. The CDR3 region has the DNA TGTGCCAGCAGCCACTACAGCATTAAAAACACCGGGGAGCTGTTTTTT. Encoded protein: CASSHYSIKNTGELFF.

This clone was seen more than once but under ten times. The gene calls are TRBV9 and TRBJ2-1, with TRBD2 matching over 14 bases. Losses at the gene ends were 7 bases for V and 5 bases for J; bases not matched to a gene: 5. CDR3 length equals 15 residues. CDR1 and CDR2 (germline): SGDLS, YYNGEE. DNA of the CDR3: TGTGCCAGCGGACTAGCGGGGGGTCGCGACAATGAGCAGTTCTTC. Its protein product is CASGLAGGRDNEQFF.